These 17 T cell receptor beta chains were sequenced from one sample in a study of blood T cell repertoires in COVID-19 (TCRdb year 2020). Preparation of the library involved the immunoSEQ multiplex PCR assay. Entries here come from immuneACCESS through TCRdb and include only in-frame sequences with V and J called. Some clones fail to appear in such tables; in the studies checked, an unresolved V gene covers under half of the shortfall, and the cause of the remainder is unknown. The sample table shows 80,000 or so clones, and 82% are seen once. Approximately 12% of the sample belongs to the ten largest clones. The source material was peripheral blood. Receptors originate from an older man with acute or convalescent COVID-19.

This chain links TRBV7-3 with TRBJ2-1, with D possibly being TRBD1 (6 bases). The CDR3 has 15 residues. Looked up from germline, CDR1 is SGHTA and CDR2 is FQGTGA. Trimming removed 1 base from V and 8 bases from J, with 15 bases in between. CDR3 DNA: TGTGCCAGCAGCTTAATGGTGGGGGCTTTGCATGAGCAGTTCTTC. Its translation is CASSLMVGALHEQFF.

The rearrangement links TRBV10-3 to TRBJ1-4; D possibly corresponds to TRBD1 (5 bases). V gave up 3 bases and J gave up 0 bases, with 5 bases separating them. Germline CDR1 ENHRY, CDR2 SYGVKD. This CDR3 region has 14 residues. For the CDR3, the DNA is TGTGCCATCAGTGAAGGGGCAACTAATGAAAAACTGTTTTTT. Amino acid sequence: CAISEGATNEKLFF.

The table lists this clone with a count of one. The chain employs TRBV27 and TRBJ1-4; D may be TRBD1 (5 bases). Trimming shortened V by 5 bases and J by 4 bases, and 8 bases separated the two germline ends. The germline gives CDR1 MNHEY, CDR2 SMNVEV (reference sequence). CDR3 length: 13 amino acids. The DNA of the CDR3 is TGTGCCAGCAGTCCCAGGGTTAATGAAAAACTGTTTTTT. Translation gives CASSPRVNEKLFF.

The sample holds a few counts of this clone. The CDR3 is CASEDRGLTEAFF. DNA of the CDR3: TGTGCCAGCGAGGACAGGGGGCTTACTGAAGCTTTCTTT. The gene calls are TRBV5-4 and TRBJ1-1; 11 bases are shared with TRBD1. From germline, CDR1 is SGHNT and CDR2 YYREEE (reference sequence). CDR3 length: 13 residues. J was trimmed by 5 bases and V by 7 bases; bases with no gene match: 4.

This CDR3 is CASSERQGPLNEQFF. The CDR3 nucleotides read TGTGCCAGCAGTGAAAGACAGGGTCCCCTCAATGAGCAGTTCTTC. This rearrangement joins TRBV25-1 to TRBJ2-1; 7 nucleotides line up with TRBD1. This CDR3 spans 15 amino acids. V dropped 2 bases and J dropped 6; count of bases not matched to a gene: 7. Germline CDR1 MGHDK, CDR2 SYGVNS.

The table lists this clone with many counts. CDR3 region: CAWSGTREAFF. CDR3 coding DNA: TGTGCCTGGAGTGGAACACGTGAAGCTTTCTTT. The V gene is TRBV30, the J gene TRBJ1-1; D remains unclear. Germline lookup yields CDR1 GTSNPN and CDR2 SVGIG (reference sequence). V was trimmed by 1 base and J by 7 bases, leaving 7 bases between them. The CDR3 is 11 amino acids.

The DNA of the CDR3 is TGTGCCAGTAGTGACAGGATTACAGATACGCAGTATTTT. Translating it yields CASSDRITDTQYF. The V and J genes are TRBV19 and TRBJ2-3, with a tentative D call TRBD1 (6 bases). Germline CDR1 reads LNHDA; CDR2 reads SQIVND (reference sequence). V shed 5 bases and J shed 3 bases, with 9 bases lying between them. This CDR3 has 13 amino acids.

The count of this clone is one. The chain couples TRBV10-3 to TRBJ2-7; 7 bases line up with TRBD1. Trimming cost V 7 bases and J 2 bases; bases outside gene matches: 5. The CDR3 covers 13 residues. Germline V gives CDR1 ENHRY, CDR2 SYGVKD. CDR3 in DNA: TGTGCCATCAAAATTGACAGGGCCTACGAGCAGTACTTC. Its translation is CAIKIDRAYEQYF.

The chain joins TRBV10-3 to TRBJ2-1, with TRBD2 matching over 7 bases. The CDR3 totals 12 residues. V trimming: 2 bases; J trimming: 9 bases; junction bases outside the gene matches: 1. Germline lookup yields CDR1 ENHRY and CDR2 SYGVKD. The CDR3 loop reads CAISEREGEQFF. The CDR3 DNA reads as TGTGCCATCAGTGAGAGGGAGGGTGAGCAGTTCTTC.

A single count supports this clone. The CDR3 bases are TGCGCCAGCAGTCTCAACACTGAAGCTTTCTTT. As protein: CASSLNTEAFF. The chain carries TRBV10-2 and TRBJ1-1; unclear D gene. Per the germline V gene, CDR1 is WSHSY and CDR2 is SAAADI. This CDR3 comprises 11 residues. The ends were cut back, 5 bases at V and 2 bases at J, with 3 bases in the middle.

The gene calls are TRBV13 and TRBJ2-7; TRBD2 is a possible D gene (7 bases). With 7 bases removed from V and 5 bases from J, the gap between germline ends came to 15 bases. CDR3 length: 13 amino acids. Germline assignment: CDR1 PRHDT and CDR2 FYEKMQ (reference sequence). In DNA form, the CDR3 reads TGTGCCAGCACGGGGGGCTCGCGCCACGAGCAGTACTTC. Translated: CASTGGSRHEQYF.

The J gene is TRBJ1-1, the V gene TRBV19; D is unresolved. Between the trimmed V and J ends, which lost 3 bases and 6 bases, there was a span of 5 bases. CDR3 size: 11 residues. CDR1 LNHDA and CDR2 SQIVND come from the germline V gene (reference sequence). The CDR3, as DNA: TGTGCCAGTAGTATTTCGGCTGAAGCTTTCTTT. This encodes CASSISAEAFF.

V is TRBV19 and J is TRBJ1-1, with 10 positions matching TRBD1. V gave up 5 bases and J gave up 1 base; unmatched junction bases: 16. From germline, CDR1 is LNHDA and CDR2 SQIVND (reference sequence). This CDR3 has 19 amino acids. The CDR3 coding sequence is TGTGCCAGTAGTCAGATTACAAGGGACAGGGGCTATTCGAACACTGAAGCTTTCTTT. Translation: CASSQITRDRGYSNTEAFF.

V usage is TRBV18 and J usage is TRBJ2-7; the D gene is possibly TRBD2 (6 bases). Germline V gene lookup returns CDR1 KGHSH and CDR2 LQKENI. V lost 0 bases and J 2 bases, leaving 11 bases between the germline ends. The CDR3 contains 15 residues. CDR3 protein: CASSPPGGAPYEQYF. The CDR3 bases are TGTGCCAGCTCACCACCGGGCGGGGCCCCCTACGAGCAGTACTTC.

CDR3 sequence: CSVGPRVAGELFF. For the CDR3, the DNA is TGCAGCGTTGGTCCCAGGGTGGCCGGGGAGCTGTTTTTT. The chain combines TRBV29-1 with TRBJ2-2; D possibly corresponds to TRBD1 (5 bases). The germline CDR1 and CDR2 sequences are SQVTM and ANQGSEA. The length of the CDR3 is 13 residues. The V end was cut by 4 bases, the J end by 6 bases, with 12 bases between.

This sequence joins TRBV29-1 and TRBJ1-2; TRBD1 matches at 9 bases. CDR3 length: 13 residues. Germline CDR1 is SQVTM and CDR2 is ANQGSEA. Unmatched junction bases numbered 6, after V lost 6 bases and J lost 4 bases. CDR3 nucleotides: TGCAGCGTAGCCCAGACAGGGGGCTATGGCTACACCTTC. This gives the protein CSVAQTGGYGYTF. The full variable domain, in which reference TRBV29-1 and TRBJ1-2 provide the parts outside the CDR3, is SAVISQKPSRDICQRGTSLTIQCQVDSQVTMMFWYRQQPGQSLTLIATANQGSEATYESGFVIDKFPISRPNLTFSTLTVSNMSPEDSSIYLCSVAQTGGYGYTFGSGTRLTVV.

The V gene is TRBV19, the J gene TRBJ2-7; 7 bases match TRBD1. This CDR3 has 15 amino acids. The V gene end was trimmed by 6 bases and the J gene end by 1 base; junction bases not matched to a gene: 9. Germline CDR1 LNHDA, CDR2 SQIVND (reference sequence). CDR3 amino acids: CASSPETGPSYEQYF. The DNA of the CDR3 is TGTGCCAGTAGCCCAGAGACAGGGCCATCCTACGAGCAGTACTTC. The variable domain in full, completed from reference TRBV19 and TRBJ2-7, reads DGGITQSPKYLFRKEGQNVTLSCEQNLNHDAMYWYRQDPGQGLRLIYYSQIVNDFQKGDIAEGYSVSREKKESFPLTVTSAQKNPTAFYLCASSPETGPSYEQYFGPGTRLTVT.